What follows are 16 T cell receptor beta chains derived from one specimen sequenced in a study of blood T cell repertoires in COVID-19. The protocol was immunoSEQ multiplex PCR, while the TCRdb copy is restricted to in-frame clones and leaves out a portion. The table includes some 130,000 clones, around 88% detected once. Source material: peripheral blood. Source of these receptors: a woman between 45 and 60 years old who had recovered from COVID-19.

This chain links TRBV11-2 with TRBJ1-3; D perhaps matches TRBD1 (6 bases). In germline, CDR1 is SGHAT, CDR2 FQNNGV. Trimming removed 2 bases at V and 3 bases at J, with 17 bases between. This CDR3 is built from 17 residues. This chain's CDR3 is CASSLPTMGARGNTIYF. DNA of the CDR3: TGTGCCAGCAGCTTACCCACGATGGGGGCACGTGGAAACACCATATATTTT.

The CDR3 sequence: CASSALPETQYF. As DNA, the CDR3 is TGTGCCAGCAGTGCTCTCCCGGAGACCCAGTACTTC. The chain employs TRBV2 and TRBJ2-5; no definite D call. CDR3 length: 12 amino acids. Trimming removed 4 bases at V and 5 bases at J, with 8 bases between. The germline gives CDR1 SNHLY, CDR2 FYNNEI.

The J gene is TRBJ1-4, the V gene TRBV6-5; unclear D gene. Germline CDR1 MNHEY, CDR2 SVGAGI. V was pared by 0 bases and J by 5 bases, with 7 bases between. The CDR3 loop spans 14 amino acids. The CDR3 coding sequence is TGTGCCAGCAGTTACTCGTACCAGAATGAAAAACTGTTTTTT. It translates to CASSYSYQNEKLFF.

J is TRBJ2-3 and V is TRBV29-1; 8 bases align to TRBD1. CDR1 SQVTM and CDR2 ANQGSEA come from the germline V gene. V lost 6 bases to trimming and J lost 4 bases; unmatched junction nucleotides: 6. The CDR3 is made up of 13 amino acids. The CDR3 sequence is CSVDRGLPDTQYF. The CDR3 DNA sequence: TGCAGCGTAGACAGGGGTCTCCCAGATACGCAGTATTTT.

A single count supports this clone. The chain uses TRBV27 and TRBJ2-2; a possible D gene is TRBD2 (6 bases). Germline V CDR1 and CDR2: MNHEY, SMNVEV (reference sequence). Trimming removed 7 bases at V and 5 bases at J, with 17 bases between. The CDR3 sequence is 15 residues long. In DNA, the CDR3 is TGTGCCAGCACCTCAGACGGGAGTTGGACCGGGGAGCTGTTTTTT. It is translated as CASTSDGSWTGELFF.

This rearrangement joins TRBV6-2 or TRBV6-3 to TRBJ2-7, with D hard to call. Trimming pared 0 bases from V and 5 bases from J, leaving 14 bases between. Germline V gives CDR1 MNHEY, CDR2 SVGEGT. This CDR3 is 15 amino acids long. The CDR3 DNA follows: TGTGCCAGCAGTTACTCGACTCGGTCCCTCCACGAGCAGTACTTC. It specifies CASSYSTRSLHEQYF.

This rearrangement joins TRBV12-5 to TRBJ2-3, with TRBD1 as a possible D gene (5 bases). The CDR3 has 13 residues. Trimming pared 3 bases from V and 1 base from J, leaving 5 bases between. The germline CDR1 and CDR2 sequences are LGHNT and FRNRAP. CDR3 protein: CASGFRGTDTQYF. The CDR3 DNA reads TGTGCTAGTGGTTTCAGGGGCACAGATACGCAGTATTTT.

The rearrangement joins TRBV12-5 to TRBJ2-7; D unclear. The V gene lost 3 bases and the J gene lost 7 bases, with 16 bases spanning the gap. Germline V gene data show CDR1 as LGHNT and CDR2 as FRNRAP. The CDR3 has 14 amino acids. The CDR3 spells CASGLIGGAEEQYF. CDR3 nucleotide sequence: TGTGCTAGTGGTTTAATTGGCGGAGCTGAAGAGCAGTACTTC.

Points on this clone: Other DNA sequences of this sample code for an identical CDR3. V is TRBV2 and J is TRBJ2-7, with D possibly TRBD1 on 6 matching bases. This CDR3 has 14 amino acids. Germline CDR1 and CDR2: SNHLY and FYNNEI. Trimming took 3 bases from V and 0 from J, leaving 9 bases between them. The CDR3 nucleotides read TGTGCCAGCAGTGAGCAGGGGAGCTCCTACGAGCAGTACTTC. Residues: CASSEQGSSYEQYF.

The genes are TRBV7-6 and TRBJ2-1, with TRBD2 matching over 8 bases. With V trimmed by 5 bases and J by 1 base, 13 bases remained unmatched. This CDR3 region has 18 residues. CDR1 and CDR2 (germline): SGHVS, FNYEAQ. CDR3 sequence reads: CASSPNWDSGVSYNEQFF. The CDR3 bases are TGTGCCAGCAGCCCGAACTGGGATAGCGGGGTATCCTACAATGAGCAGTTCTTC. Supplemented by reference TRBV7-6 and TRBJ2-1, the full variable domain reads GAGVSQSPRYKVTKRGQDVALRCDPISGHVSLYWYRQALGQGPEFLTYFNYEAQQDKSGLPNDRFSAERPEGSISTLTIQRTEQRDSAMYRCASSPNWDSGVSYNEQFFGPGTRLTVL.

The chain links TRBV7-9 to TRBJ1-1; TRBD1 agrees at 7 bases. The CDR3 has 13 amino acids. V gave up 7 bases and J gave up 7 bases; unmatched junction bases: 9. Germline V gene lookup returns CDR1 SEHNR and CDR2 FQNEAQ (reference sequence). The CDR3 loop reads CASNTGDRREAFF. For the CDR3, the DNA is TGTGCCAGCAACACAGGGGACCGCCGTGAAGCTTTCTTT.

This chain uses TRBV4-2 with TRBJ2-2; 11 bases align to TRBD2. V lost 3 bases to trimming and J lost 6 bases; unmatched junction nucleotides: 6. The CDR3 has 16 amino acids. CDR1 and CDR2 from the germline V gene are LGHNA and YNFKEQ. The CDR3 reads CASSQTGTSGSGELFF. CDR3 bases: TGTGCCAGCAGCCAGACCGGGACTAGCGGCTCCGGGGAGCTGTTTTTT.

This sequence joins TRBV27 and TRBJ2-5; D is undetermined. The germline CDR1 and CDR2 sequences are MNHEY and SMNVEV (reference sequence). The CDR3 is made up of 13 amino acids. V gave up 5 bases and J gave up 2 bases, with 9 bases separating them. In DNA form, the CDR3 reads TGTGCCAGCAGTCCCCGGGTACAAGAGACCCAGTACTTC. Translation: CASSPRVQETQYF.

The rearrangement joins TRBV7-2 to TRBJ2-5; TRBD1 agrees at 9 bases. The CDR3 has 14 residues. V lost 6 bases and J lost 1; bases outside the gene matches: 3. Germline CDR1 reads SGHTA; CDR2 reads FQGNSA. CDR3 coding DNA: TGTGCCAGCAGGACAGGGGGGGGCCAAGAGACCCAGTACTTC. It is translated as CASRTGGGQETQYF.

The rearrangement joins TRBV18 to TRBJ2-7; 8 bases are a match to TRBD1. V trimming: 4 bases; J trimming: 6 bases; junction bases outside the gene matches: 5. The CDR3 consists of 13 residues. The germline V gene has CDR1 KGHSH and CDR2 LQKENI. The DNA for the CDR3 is TGTGCCAGCTCACTCTCCGGACAGGGCGAGCAGTACTTC. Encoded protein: CASSLSGQGEQYF.

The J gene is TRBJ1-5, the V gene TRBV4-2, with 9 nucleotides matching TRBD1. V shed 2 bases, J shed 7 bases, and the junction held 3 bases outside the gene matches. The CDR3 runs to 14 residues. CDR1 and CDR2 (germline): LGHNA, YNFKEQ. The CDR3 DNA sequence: TGTGCCAGCAGCCAAACGGACAGGGGACAGCCCCAGCATTTT. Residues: CASSQTDRGQPQHF.